The T cell receptor beta chain under discussion was sequenced for a study of blood T cell repertoires in COVID-19. The V and J ends lost 2 bases and 8 bases respectively, with 9 bases between them. This CDR3 is built from 11 residues. In germline, CDR1 is GTSNPN, CDR2 SVGIG (reference sequence). Authors' data handling: Using reference gene primer amplification, nucleated cell counts were estimated. Produced via immunoSEQ multiplex PCR; TCRdb's table is partial and in-frame only. Clone size and the V and J calls come from that table; the DNA yielded D and trimming. The data contain some 200,000 clones, approximately 90% of them singletons.

Sequenced material: PBMCs or T cells enriched from blood (not recorded which). This receptor was identified in a woman in her 30s who had recovered from COVID-19. The chain links TRBV30 to TRBJ1-1; the D gene is possibly TRBD1 (5 bases). The CDR3 DNA reads as TGTGCCTGGAGTTGGGGACTGGAAGCTTTCTTT. It is translated as CAWSWGLEAFF.